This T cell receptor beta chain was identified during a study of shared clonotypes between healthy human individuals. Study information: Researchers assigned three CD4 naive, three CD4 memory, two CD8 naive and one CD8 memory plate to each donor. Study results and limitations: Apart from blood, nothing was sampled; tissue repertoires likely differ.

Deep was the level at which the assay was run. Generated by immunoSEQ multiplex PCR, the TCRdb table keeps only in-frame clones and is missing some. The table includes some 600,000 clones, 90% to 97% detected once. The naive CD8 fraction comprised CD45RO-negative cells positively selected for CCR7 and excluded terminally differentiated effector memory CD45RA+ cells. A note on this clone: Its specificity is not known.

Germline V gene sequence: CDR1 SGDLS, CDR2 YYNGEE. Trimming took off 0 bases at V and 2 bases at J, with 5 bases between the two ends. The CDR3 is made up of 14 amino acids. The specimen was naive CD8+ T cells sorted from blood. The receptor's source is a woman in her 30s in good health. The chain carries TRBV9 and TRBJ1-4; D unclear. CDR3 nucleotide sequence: TGTGCCAGCAGCGTAGGGACGACTAATGAAAAACTGTTTTTT. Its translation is CASSVGTTNEKLFF.